Listed here is a single T cell receptor beta chain. This clonotype was counted between two and nine times. Its binding antigen is unknown. No base quality information exists; no much larger clone differs at one position. The method was 5' RACE. This sample was sequenced with a NextSeq 500. In the TCR library protocol, a unique molecular identifier was attached to each TCR cDNA molecule so that PCR and sequencing errors could be corrected. The authors processed their data as follows. TCR identification, UMI-based error correction and CDR3 extraction were all carried out with Decombinator tools. TCRs above a frequency of 2 per 1,000, corresponding to the top 1% of the tumor frequency distribution, were defined as expanded. Each repertoire was subsampled 100 times to 5,000 TCRs, after which Renyi diversity was computed with the R vegan package. CDR3 similarity networks were constructed using string-kernel similarity of amino acid triplets, with links drawn between CDR3s whose pairwise similarity was above 0.82. TCRdb ran its own pipeline on the public reads, namely fastp trimming at Q25 and MiXCR clone calling, and kept in-frame beta chains. Rows merge per CDR3 protein into single entries with the most common DNA and genes. The V and J calls and clone size come from TCRdb's table, not from the authors' own analysis. Recorded for this sample are tens of thousands of distinct CDR3 sequences; around 13% of them occurred a single time. The top ten constitute 50% to 70% of the sample.

The sample's time point label, in plain terms: sample taken at primary tumor resection. The donors were more than 60 patients from the lung TRACERx cohort who had early-stage, untreated non-small cell lung cancer. For TCR sequencing, whole RNA was extracted from tumor and nontumor lung tissue, or from cryopreserved PBMC samples, and no cell sorting was done. A patient was chosen for TCR sequencing only when enough RNA was available from at least two tumor regions. This sample was included in a study of spatial heterogeneity in lung cancer (dated by TCRdb to between 2018 and 2021). Regarding the study in general: More beta-chain than alpha-chain transcripts were consistently detected, likely reflecting higher beta-chain transcript abundance. In the raw uncorrected reads, each unique combination of TCR and UMI appeared more than ten times on average. In non-small cell lung cancer, the study quantitatively compared TCR alpha and beta repertoires across several tumor regions, matched nontumor lung, and blood. TCR repertoire features were related to nonsynonymous mutation counts determined by whole-exome sequencing of tumor tissue. Both alpha and beta chains were TCR-sequenced in 220 or so tumor regions, approximately 64 matched nontumor lung samples and roughly 54 PBMC samples obtained at surgery.

Overall results and qualifications from the work: Ubiquitous expanded tumor TCRs showed up in blood more often at tumor resection than at routine follow-up. Additional single-cell paired TCR alpha and beta sequencing was considered necessary to confirm, at a functional level, the hypothesis that regional TCRs recognize regional mutations.

The TCR sequence derives from a male donor with early-stage non-small cell lung cancer. The sample in question was PBMCs, obtained at surgery.

The CDR3 loop reads CASSVSGTAGTGELFF. The base sequence is TGCGCCAGCAGCGTGAGCGGGACAGCGGGCACCGGGGAGCTGTTTTTT. Rearrangement joined TRBV5-1 to TRBJ2-2; the D element might be TRBD1 or TRBD2, as each aligns at 7 bases. V drops 4 bases and J drops 4 bases, leaving 17 bases in between. The germline V gene yields SGHRS for CDR1 and YFSETQ for CDR2. Taken from cysteine to phenylalanine, the CDR3 has 16 residues. The sequence is cut down to CDR3 DNA, 48 bases in frame from base 1.